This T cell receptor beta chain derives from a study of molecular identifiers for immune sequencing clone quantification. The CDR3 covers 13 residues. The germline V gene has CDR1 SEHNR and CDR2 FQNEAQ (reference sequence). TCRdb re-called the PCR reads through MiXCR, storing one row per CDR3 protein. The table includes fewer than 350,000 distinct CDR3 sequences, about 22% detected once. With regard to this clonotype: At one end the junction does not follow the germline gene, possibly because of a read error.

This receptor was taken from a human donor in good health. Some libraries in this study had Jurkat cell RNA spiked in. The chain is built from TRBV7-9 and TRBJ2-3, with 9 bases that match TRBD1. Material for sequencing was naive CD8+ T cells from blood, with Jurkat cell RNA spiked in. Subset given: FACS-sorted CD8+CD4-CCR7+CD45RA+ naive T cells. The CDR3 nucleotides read TGTGCCAGCCTCGGGACAGGGCGCGATACGCGGTATTTT. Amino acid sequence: CASLGTGRDTRYF.